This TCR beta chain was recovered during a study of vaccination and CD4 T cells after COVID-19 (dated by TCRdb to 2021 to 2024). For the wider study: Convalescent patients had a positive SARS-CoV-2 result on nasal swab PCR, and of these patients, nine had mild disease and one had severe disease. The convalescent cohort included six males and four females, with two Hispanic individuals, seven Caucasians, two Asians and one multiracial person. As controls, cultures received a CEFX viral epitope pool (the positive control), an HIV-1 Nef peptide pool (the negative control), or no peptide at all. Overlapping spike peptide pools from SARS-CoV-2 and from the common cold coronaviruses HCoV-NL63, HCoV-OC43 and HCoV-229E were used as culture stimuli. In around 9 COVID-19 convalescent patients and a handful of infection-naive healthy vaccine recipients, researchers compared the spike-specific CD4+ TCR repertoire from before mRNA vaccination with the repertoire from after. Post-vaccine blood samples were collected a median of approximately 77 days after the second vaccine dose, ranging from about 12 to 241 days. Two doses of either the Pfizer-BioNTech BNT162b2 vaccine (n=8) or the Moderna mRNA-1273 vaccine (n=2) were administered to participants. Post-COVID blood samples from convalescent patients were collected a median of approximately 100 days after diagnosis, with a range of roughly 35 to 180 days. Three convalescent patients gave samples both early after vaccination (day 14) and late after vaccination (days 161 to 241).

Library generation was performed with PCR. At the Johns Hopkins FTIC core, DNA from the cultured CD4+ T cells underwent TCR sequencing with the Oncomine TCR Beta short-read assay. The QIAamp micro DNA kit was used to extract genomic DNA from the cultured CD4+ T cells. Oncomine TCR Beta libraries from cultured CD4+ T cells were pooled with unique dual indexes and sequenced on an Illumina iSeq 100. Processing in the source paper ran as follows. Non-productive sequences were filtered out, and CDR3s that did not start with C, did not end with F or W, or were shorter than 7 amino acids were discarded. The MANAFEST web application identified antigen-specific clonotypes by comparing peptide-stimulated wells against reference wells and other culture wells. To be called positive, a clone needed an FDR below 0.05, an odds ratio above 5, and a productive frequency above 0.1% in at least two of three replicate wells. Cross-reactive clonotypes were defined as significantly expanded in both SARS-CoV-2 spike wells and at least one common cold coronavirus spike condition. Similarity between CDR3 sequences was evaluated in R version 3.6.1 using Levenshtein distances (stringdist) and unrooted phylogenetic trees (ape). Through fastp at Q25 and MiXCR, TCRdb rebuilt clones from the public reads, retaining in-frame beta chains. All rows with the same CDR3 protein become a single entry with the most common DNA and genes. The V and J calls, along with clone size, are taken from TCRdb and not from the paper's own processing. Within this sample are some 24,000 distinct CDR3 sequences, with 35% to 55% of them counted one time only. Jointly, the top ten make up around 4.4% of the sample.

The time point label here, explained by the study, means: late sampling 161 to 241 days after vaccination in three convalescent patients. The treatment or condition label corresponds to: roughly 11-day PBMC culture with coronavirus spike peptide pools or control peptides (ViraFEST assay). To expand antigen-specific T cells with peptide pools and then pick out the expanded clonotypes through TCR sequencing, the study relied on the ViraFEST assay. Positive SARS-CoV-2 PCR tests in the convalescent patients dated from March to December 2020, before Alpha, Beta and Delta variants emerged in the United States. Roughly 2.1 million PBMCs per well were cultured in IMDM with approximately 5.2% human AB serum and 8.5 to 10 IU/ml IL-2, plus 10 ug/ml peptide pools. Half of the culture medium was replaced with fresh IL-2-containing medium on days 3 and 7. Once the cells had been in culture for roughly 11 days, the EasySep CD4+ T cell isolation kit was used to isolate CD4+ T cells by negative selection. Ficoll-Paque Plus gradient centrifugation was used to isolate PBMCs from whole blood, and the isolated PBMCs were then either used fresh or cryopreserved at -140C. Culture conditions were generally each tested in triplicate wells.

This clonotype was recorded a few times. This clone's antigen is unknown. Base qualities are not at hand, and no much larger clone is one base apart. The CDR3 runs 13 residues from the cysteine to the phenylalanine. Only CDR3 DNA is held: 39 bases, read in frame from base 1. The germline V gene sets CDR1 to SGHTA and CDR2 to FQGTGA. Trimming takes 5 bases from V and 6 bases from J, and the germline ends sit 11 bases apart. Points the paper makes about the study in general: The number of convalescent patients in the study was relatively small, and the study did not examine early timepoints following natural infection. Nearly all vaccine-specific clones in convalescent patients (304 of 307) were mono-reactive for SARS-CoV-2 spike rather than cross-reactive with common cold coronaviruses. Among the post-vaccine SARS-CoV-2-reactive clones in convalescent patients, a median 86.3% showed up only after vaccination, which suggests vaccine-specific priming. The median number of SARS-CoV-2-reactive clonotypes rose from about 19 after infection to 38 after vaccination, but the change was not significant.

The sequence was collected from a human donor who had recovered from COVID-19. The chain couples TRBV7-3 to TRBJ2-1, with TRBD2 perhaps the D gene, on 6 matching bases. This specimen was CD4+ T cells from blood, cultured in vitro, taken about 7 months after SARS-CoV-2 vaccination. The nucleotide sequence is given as TGTGCCAGCAGCCCCGGAGGGAGCAATGAGCAGTTCTTC. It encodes CASSPGGSNEQFF.